The 16 T cell receptor beta chains reported below all come from one sample, sequenced in a study of cytomegalovirus exposure and HLA in healthy donors. Vbeta (60) and Jbeta (13) primers were used in the PCR. The repertoire was sequenced with immunoSEQ multiplex PCR; TCRdb's copy has only in-frame clones and lacks some. The sample carries approximately 92,000 clones, 70% to 85% recorded once. The sample comprised PBMCs. These receptors originate from a man aged 55 to 69 in good health and CMV-seronegative.

This clone was detected only a few times. This chain connects TRBV4-3 to TRBJ1-2; 7 bases agree with TRBD1. This CDR3 is built from 13 residues. CDR1 and CDR2 (germline): LGHNA, YSLEER. Unmatched junction bases numbered 4, after V lost 4 bases and J lost 5 bases. The CDR3 DNA reads as TGCGCCAGCAGCCTCGACAGGGATTATGGCTACACCTTC. Translated, it gives CASSLDRDYGYTF.

The chain is built from TRBV28 and TRBJ2-5; no clear D gene. The V gene lost 6 bases and the J gene lost 2 bases, with 10 bases spanning the gap. This CDR3 has 13 amino acids. The germline V gene has CDR1 MDHEN and CDR2 SYDVKM. CDR3: CASRRQDQETQYF. CDR3 DNA: TGTGCCAGCAGACGCCAGGATCAAGAGACCCAGTACTTC.

The chain employs TRBV11-3 and TRBJ2-7, with D perhaps matching TRBD1 (6 bases). The CDR3 covers 13 residues. V was shortened by 2 bases and J by 6 bases, with 11 bases between the two germline ends. Germline loops: CDR1 SGHNT, CDR2 YENEEA. CDR3 bases: TGTGCCAGCAGCTTAAAACAGGGAGCCGAGCAGTACTTC. Its protein product is CASSLKQGAEQYF.

The J gene is TRBJ2-5, the V gene TRBV5-1; 7 bases align to TRBD1. Unmatched junction bases numbered 19, after V lost 4 bases and J lost 10 bases. Germline V gene sequence: CDR1 SGHRS, CDR2 YFSETQ. The CDR3 totals 16 residues. CDR3 in amino acids: CASSMRVRQGLEGQYF. The DNA for the CDR3 is TGCGCCAGCAGCATGCGCGTAAGACAGGGCCTTGAAGGCCAGTACTTC.

This clone was counted only a few times. The chain couples TRBV6-6 to TRBJ2-1; D remains unclear. The CDR3 covers 13 residues. Germline V gene data show CDR1 as MNHNY and CDR2 as SVGAGI (reference sequence). V was shortened by 9 bases and J by 1 base, with 10 bases between the two germline ends. DNA of the CDR3: TGTGCCAGTTCGACGGAGTCCTACAATGAGCAGTTCTTC. Translation gives CASSTESYNEQFF.

J is TRBJ2-1 and V is TRBV12-5; TRBD1 agrees at 11 bases. Unmatched junction bases numbered 8, after V lost 2 bases and J lost 8 bases. The CDR3 covers 16 residues. Germline V lookup: CDR1 LGHNT, CDR2 FRNRAP. This chain's CDR3 is CASGLSLGTGGDEQFF. CDR3 DNA: TGTGCTAGTGGTTTGTCCTTGGGGACAGGGGGAGATGAGCAGTTCTTC.

Here the CDR3 DNA reads TGTGCCAGCAGTGGGTCGAACAGGGGGTACAATCAGCCCCAGCATTTT. Its translation: CASSGSNRGYNQPQHF. The gene calls are TRBV6-1 and TRBJ1-5; 8 nucleotides align to TRBD1. V lost 4 bases and J lost 3; bases outside the gene matches: 8. CDR3 length: 16 amino acids. The germline V gene encodes CDR1 MNHNS and CDR2 SASEGT.

A few counts support this clone. The rearrangement uses TRBV6-1 and TRBJ2-1; 7 positions agree with TRBD1. In germline, CDR1 is MNHNS, CDR2 SASEGT. J was trimmed by 7 bases and V by 7 bases; bases with no gene match: 10. CDR3 size: 14 residues. CDR3 nucleotide sequence: TGTGCCAGCATGGGCCGGGACAGCCTAAATGAGCAGTTCTTC. It specifies CASMGRDSLNEQFF.

The V gene is TRBV5-1, the J gene TRBJ2-7; 9 bases match TRBD2. The CDR3 is 15 amino acids. Losses at the gene ends were 0 bases for V and 1 base for J; bases not matched to a gene: 2. In germline, CDR1 is SGHRS, CDR2 YFSETQ. This CDR3 is CASSLDLAGSYEQYF. The CDR3 nucleotides read TGCGCCAGCAGCTTGGATCTAGCGGGATCCTACGAGCAGTACTTC. The full variable domain, rest sourced from reference TRBV5-1 and TRBJ2-7, is KAGVTQTPRYLIKTRGQQVTLSCSPISGHRSVSWYQQTPGQGLQFLFEYFSETQRNKGNFPGRFSGRQFSNSRSEMNVSTLELGDSALYLCASSLDLAGSYEQYFGPGTRLTVT.

J is TRBJ1-2 and V is TRBV25-1; 9 bases fit TRBD1. V shed 3 bases, J shed 3 bases, and the junction held 5 bases outside the gene matches. Germline V lookup: CDR1 MGHDK, CDR2 SYGVNS. This CDR3 has 15 amino acids. Here the CDR3 reads CASSEGTGLHYGYTF. CDR3 sequence (DNA): TGTGCCAGCAGTGAGGGGACAGGGTTGCACTATGGCTACACCTTC.

The chain couples TRBV19 to TRBJ2-1; 7 bases are a match to TRBD2. Germline trimming cut 6 bases from V and 6 bases from J; bases unmatched to any gene: 5. Germline CDR1 and CDR2: LNHDA and SQIVND (reference sequence). CDR3 length equals 13 residues. This CDR3 is CASRSGNGNEQFF. For the CDR3, the DNA is TGTGCCAGTAGGAGCGGGAACGGCAATGAGCAGTTCTTC.

The CDR3 reads CASSQQGALEQYF. The CDR3 region has the DNA TGTGCCAGTAGTCAACAGGGGGCGCTCGAGCAGTACTTC. The genes are TRBV19 and TRBJ2-7, with 9 bases that match TRBD1. V shed 5 bases, J shed 6 bases, and the junction held 5 bases outside the gene matches. Germline assignment: CDR1 LNHDA and CDR2 SQIVND (reference sequence). The CDR3 covers 13 residues.

The chain joins TRBV7-8 to TRBJ2-7, with D maybe TRBD1 (6 bases). The CDR3 totals 13 residues. CDR1 and CDR2 (germline): SGHVS, FQNEAQ. V was shortened by 7 bases and J by 4 bases, with 14 bases between the two germline ends. The DNA for the CDR3 is TGTGCCAGCAACCCAACAGGGAGTTACGAGCAGTACTTC. Its translation: CASNPTGSYEQYF.

The CDR3 loop is CASSNRGQPQETQYF. Written as DNA, the CDR3 is TGTGCCAGCAGCAATCGGGGACAGCCACAAGAGACCCAGTACTTC. The chain joins TRBV9 to TRBJ2-5; the match to TRBD1 covers 7 bases. The V gene's germline CDR1 is SGDLS and CDR2 YYNGEE. V lost 4 bases, J lost 2 bases, and 8 bases stayed unmatched. The CDR3 sequence is 15 residues long.

The CDR3 DNA follows: TGTGCCAGCAGTGGGGCAAGACTAACCTACAATGAGCAGTTCTTC. Its protein product is CASSGARLTYNEQFF. V usage is TRBV6-1 and J usage is TRBJ2-1; weak D call: TRBD2 (5 bases). Trimming stripped 4 bases from V and 2 bases from J, with 12 bases between. There are 15 residues in the CDR3. The V gene's germline CDR1 is MNHNS and CDR2 SASEGT.

This chain uses TRBV5-1 with TRBJ1-6; D is uncertain. Per the germline V gene, CDR1 is SGHRS and CDR2 is YFSETQ. V gave up 0 bases and J gave up 11 bases, with 12 bases separating them. CDR3 length: 14 amino acids. The CDR3 loop is CASSLETQQAPLHF. CDR3 coding DNA: TGCGCCAGCAGCTTGGAAACACAGCAAGCACCCCTCCACTTT. Looking up the rest from reference TRBV5-1 and TRBJ1-6 gives the full variable domain: KAGVTQTPRYLIKTRGQQVTLSCSPISGHRSVSWYQQTPGQGLQFLFEYFSETQRNKGNFPGRFSGRQFSNSRSEMNVSTLELGDSALYLCASSLETQQAPLHFGNGTRLTVT.